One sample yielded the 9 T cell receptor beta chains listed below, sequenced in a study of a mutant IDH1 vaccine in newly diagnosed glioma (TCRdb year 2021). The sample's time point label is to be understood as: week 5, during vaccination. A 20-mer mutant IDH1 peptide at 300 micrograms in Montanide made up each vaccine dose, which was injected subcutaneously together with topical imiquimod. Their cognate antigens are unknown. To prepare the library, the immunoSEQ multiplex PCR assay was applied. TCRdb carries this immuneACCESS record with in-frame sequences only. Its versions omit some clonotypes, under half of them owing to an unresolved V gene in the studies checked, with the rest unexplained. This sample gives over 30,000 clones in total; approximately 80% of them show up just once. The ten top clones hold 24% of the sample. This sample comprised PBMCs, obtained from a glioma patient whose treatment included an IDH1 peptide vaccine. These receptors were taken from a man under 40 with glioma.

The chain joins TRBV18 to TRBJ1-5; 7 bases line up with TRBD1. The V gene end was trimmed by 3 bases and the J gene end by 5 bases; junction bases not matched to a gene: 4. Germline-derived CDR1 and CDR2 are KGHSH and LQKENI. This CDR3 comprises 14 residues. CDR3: CASSPPDRDQPQHF. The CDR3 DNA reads TGTGCCAGCTCACCCCCCGACAGGGATCAGCCCCAGCATTTT.

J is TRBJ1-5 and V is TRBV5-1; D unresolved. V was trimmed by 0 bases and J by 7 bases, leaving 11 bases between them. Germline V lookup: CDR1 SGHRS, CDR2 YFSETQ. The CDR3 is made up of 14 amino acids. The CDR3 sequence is CASSLVGPDQPQHF. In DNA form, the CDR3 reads TGCGCCAGCAGCTTGGTCGGACCCGACCAGCCCCAGCATTTT.

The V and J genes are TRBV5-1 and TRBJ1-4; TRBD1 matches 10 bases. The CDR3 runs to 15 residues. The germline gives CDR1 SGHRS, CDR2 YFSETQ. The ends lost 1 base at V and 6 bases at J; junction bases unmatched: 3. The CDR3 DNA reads TGCGCCAGCAGCTTGACCGGGACAGGGGATGAAAAACTGTTTTTT. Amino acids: CASSLTGTGDEKLFF.

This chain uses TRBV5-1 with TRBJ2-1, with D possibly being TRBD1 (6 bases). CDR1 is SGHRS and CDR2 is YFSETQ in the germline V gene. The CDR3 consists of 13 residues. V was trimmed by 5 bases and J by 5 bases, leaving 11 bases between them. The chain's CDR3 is CASSRTDHNEQFF. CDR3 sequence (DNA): TGCGCCAGCAGTCGGACAGATCACAATGAGCAGTTCTTC.

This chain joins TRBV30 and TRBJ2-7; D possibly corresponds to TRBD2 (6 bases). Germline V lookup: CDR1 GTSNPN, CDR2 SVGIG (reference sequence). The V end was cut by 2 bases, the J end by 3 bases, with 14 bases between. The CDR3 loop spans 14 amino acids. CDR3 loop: CAWSPGTDVYEQYF. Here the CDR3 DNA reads TGTGCCTGGAGTCCCGGGACTGATGTCTACGAGCAGTACTTC.

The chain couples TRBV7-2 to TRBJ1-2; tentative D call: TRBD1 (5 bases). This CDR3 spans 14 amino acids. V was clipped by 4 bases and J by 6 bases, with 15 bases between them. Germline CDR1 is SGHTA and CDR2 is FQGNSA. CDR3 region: CASSSWVGDDGYTF. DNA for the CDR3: TGTGCCAGCAGCTCTTGGGTGGGGGATGATGGCTACACCTTC.

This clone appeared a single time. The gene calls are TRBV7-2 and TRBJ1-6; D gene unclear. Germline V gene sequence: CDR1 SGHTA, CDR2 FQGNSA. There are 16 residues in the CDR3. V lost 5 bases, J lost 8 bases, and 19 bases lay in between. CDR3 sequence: CASSQEGWGGHSPLHF. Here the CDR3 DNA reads TGTGCCAGCAGCCAAGAAGGGTGGGGTGGGCATTCACCCCTCCACTTT.

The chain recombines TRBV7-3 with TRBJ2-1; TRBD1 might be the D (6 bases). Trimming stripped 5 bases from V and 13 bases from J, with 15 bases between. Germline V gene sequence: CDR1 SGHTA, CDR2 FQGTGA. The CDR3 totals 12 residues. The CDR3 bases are TGTGCCAGCAGCCCAAGGGGGTCGAAACAGTTCTTC. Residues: CASSPRGSKQFF. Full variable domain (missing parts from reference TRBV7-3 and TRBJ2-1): GAGVSQTPSNKVTEKGKYVELRCDPISGHTALYWYRQSLGQGPEFLIYFQGTGAADDSGLPNDRFFAVRPEGSVSTLKIQRTERGDSAVYLCASSPRGSKQFFGPGTRLTVL.

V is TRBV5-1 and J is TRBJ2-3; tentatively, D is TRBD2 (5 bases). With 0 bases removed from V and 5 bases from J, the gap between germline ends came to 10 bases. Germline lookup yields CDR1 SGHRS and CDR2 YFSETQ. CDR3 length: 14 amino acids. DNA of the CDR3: TGCGCCAGCAGCTTGGAAGGGAGTATAGATACGCAGTATTTT. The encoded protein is CASSLEGSIDTQYF.